This T cell receptor beta chain was recorded in a study of blood T cell repertoires in COVID-19 (dated by TCRdb to between 2020 and 2021). Some background on the complete study: Samples from collaborators originated in the United States, Italy and Spain and spanned both the acute and convalescent phases of COVID-19. Sample metadata almost always included a de-identified subject ID, COVID-19 status, age in years and sex. The repertoires were made available in a free public database intended to serve as a resource for research on the immune response to SARS-CoV-2. The material from the prospective study consisted of cDNA or gDNA derived from T cells, B-cell-depleted T cells, or PBMCs. Where available, HLA class I and class II types were obtained from metadata supplied by the sample provider rather than from assay-based typing. Subjects who had been exposed to COVID-19, were actively infected with it, or had recovered from it provided the deeply sampled blood TCRbeta repertoires that made up the dataset. Samples came from the ongoing ImmuneRACE study (first 160 participants) plus 1,254 subjects from 6 global collaborators. Study-level results and caveats: How much clinical and demographic metadata was included differed by source and by participant, and the metadata was provided uncurated.

The immunoSEQ Assay, a bias-controlled multiplex PCR, was used to amplify TCRbeta CDR3 regions from genomic DNA. The authors' pipeline ran thus. Within the assay, amplification of reference gene primers was used to estimate how many nucleated cells each sample contained. Sequence reads were collapsed and filtered to measure the absolute abundance of every unique TCRbeta CDR3 rearrangement. For each sample, productive Simpson clonality was calculated by taking the square root of Simpson's diversity index across productive rearrangements. TCRdb took over this immuneACCESS table, retaining in-frame rearrangements with V and J assigned. Such tables are incomplete; in checked studies, under half of the missing clones stem from an unresolved V gene, and the remainder is unexplained. V, J and clone size were drawn from that table, and D and trimming were deduced from the DNA. The sample table holds about 180,000 clones, of which roughly 87% were seen once. The ten top clones hold about 2.2% of the sample.

As regards this clone: Its antigen specificity is not known. The sample holds no much larger clone one base away, and base qualities are not on file.

Participants in the prospective study were aged roughly 18 to 100 years, lived in 24 United States geographic areas, and enrolled through a virtual design. To assign participants to cohorts, the prospective study relied on clinical history that participants themselves reported in a screening survey and a study questionnaire. In the prospective study, whole blood, serum and a nasopharyngeal or oropharyngeal swab were collected from each participant by mobile phlebotomists. Participants in the prospective study had the option to provide additional blood draws and questionnaires over a roughly two-month period. Before DNA extraction, prospective study blood samples were shipped either frozen or at room temperature. Cut back by 3 bases and 3 bases, the V and J ends lie 15 bases apart. Measured from the cysteine to the phenylalanine, the CDR3 is 16 residues long. CDR3 DNA only is kept here, 48 bases in frame from base 1. In the germline V gene, CDR1 corresponds to LGHNA and CDR2 to YNFKEQ.

Material: PBMCs or T cells enriched from blood (not recorded which). The V and J genes are TRBV4-2 and TRBJ1-3; TRBD1 might be the D gene, on 5 matching bases. The sequence was obtained from a woman aged 40 to 55 with acute COVID-19. The nucleotide sequence is given as TGTGCCAGCAGCCAGATTACCCAGCAGGGTGGAAACACCATATATTTT. It is translated as CASSQITQQGGNTIYF.